The rows below give T cell receptor beta chains drawn from one sample of a study of T cell responses to AZD1222 COVID-19 vaccine. Clones were read by immunoSEQ multiplex PCR, and TCRdb kept only the in-frame ones, dropping some. Here the sample spans around 160,000 clones, about 90% being singletons. The sequencing here drew on peripheral blood, taken on day 0 of AZD1222 vaccination. Receptor source: an adult in good health. Both conserved end residues are part of each CDR3. The order of the fields is J gene, V gene, clone size, D gene, CDR3 protein, CDR3 DNA. The D gene is left open where the match is weak. For some rows the clone size is stated as once, few or many, or as a class when expanded; others skip it.

j_call: TRBJ1-2
v_call: TRBV3-1/TRBV3-2
clone_size: NA
d_call: NA
cdr3_aa: CASSQQSWSAGGYGYTF
cdr3_nt: TGTGCCAGCAGCCAACAATCGTGGTCCGCGGGGGGCTATGGCTACACCTTC

j_call: TRBJ2-5
v_call: TRBV5-1
clone_size: NA
d_call: TRBD2
cdr3_aa: CASSLEHGLAGQETQYF
cdr3_nt: TGCGCCAGCAGCTTGGAACACGGACTAGCGGGGCAAGAGACCCAGTACTTC

j_call: TRBJ1-2
v_call: TRBV7-2
clone_size: NA
d_call: TRBD1
cdr3_aa: CASSLDPRDRDYGYTF
cdr3_nt: TGTGCCAGCAGCTTAGACCCCCGAGACAGGGACTATGGCTACACCTTC

j_call: TRBJ2-5
v_call: TRBV19
clone_size: NA
d_call: NA
cdr3_aa: CASSISQQGETQYF
cdr3_nt: TGTGCCAGTAGTATATCCCAACAGGGAGAGACCCAGTACTTC

j_call: TRBJ1-1
v_call: TRBV6-5
clone_size: NA
d_call: NA
cdr3_aa: CASKGAGGAFF
cdr3_nt: TGTGCCAGCAAAGGGGCAGGCGGGGCTTTCTTT

j_call: TRBJ2-5
v_call: TRBV19
clone_size: NA
d_call: NA
cdr3_aa: CASSIRVGFRQEATQYF
cdr3_nt: TGTGCCAGTAGTATAAGGGTGGGTTTTCGACAGGAGGCCACCCAGTACTTC

j_call: TRBJ2-1
v_call: TRBV6-2/TRBV6-3
clone_size: NA
d_call: TRBD2
cdr3_aa: CASSYSPTSRSYNEQFF
cdr3_nt: TGTGCCAGCAGTTACTCCCCGACTAGCAGGTCCTACAATGAGCAGTTCTTC

j_call: TRBJ1-6
v_call: TRBV6-5
clone_size: once
d_call: NA
cdr3_aa: CASSYDQNKPLHF
cdr3_nt: TGTGCCAGCAGTTACGACCAGAATAAACCCCTCCACTTT

j_call: TRBJ2-2
v_call: TRBV29-1
clone_size: NA
d_call: NA
cdr3_aa: CSVSNINDGELFF
cdr3_nt: TGCAGCGTTTCCAACATTAACGACGGGGAGCTGTTTTTT

j_call: TRBJ2-3
v_call: TRBV7-9
clone_size: NA
d_call: TRBD1
cdr3_aa: CASSSSGDSSTDTQYF
cdr3_nt: TGTGCCAGCAGCAGCTCCGGGGACAGTAGCACAGATACGCAGTATTTT

j_call: TRBJ1-2
v_call: TRBV7-2
clone_size: NA
d_call: NA
cdr3_aa: CASSLGIGVYGYTF
cdr3_nt: TGTGCCAGCAGCTTAGGGATTGGAGTCTATGGCTACACCTTC

j_call: TRBJ1-1
v_call: TRBV29-1
clone_size: NA
d_call: NA
cdr3_aa: CSVVRRAAAEAFF
cdr3_nt: TGCAGCGTTGTTCGCAGGGCTGCCGCTGAAGCTTTCTTT

j_call: TRBJ2-1
v_call: TRBV6-5
clone_size: NA
d_call: NA
cdr3_aa: CASSYSSNEQFF
cdr3_nt: TGTGCCAGCAGTTACTCAAGCAATGAGCAGTTCTTC

j_call: TRBJ2-7
v_call: TRBV5-6
clone_size: NA
d_call: NA
cdr3_aa: CASSLAVMEGYSYEQYF
cdr3_nt: TGTGCCAGCAGCTTGGCCGTTATGGAGGGCTACTCCTACGAGCAGTACTTC

j_call: TRBJ2-7
v_call: TRBV11-2
clone_size: NA
d_call: NA
cdr3_aa: CASSPGGPYEQYF
cdr3_nt: TGTGCCAGCAGCCCCGGGGGGCCCTACGAGCAGTACTTC

j_call: TRBJ2-7
v_call: TRBV7-6
clone_size: NA
d_call: TRBD1
cdr3_aa: CASSPGGQVAYEQYF
cdr3_nt: TGTGCCAGCAGCCCAGGGGGACAGGTTGCCTACGAGCAGTACTTC

j_call: TRBJ1-4
v_call: TRBV4-2
clone_size: once
d_call: TRBD1
cdr3_aa: CASSQDPGQGVLEYEKLFF
cdr3_nt: TGTGCCAGCAGCCAAGATCCGGGACAGGGGGTACTGGAATATGAAAAACTGTTTTTT

j_call: TRBJ2-2
v_call: TRBV5-4
clone_size: NA
d_call: NA
cdr3_aa: CASSFSGELFF
cdr3_nt: TGTGCCAGCAGCTTTAGTGGGGAGCTGTTTTTT

j_call: TRBJ2-1
v_call: TRBV6-4
clone_size: once
d_call: NA
cdr3_aa: CASTPLRRRCSYNEQFF
cdr3_nt: TGTGCCAGCACCCCACTCCGGCGGCGCTGCTCCTACAATGAGCAGTTCTTC

j_call: TRBJ2-2
v_call: TRBV12-5
clone_size: NA
d_call: NA
cdr3_aa: CASGFPSPTTGKGELFF
cdr3_nt: TGTGCTAGTGGTTTCCCCTCTCCTACCACAGGGAAAGGGGAGCTGTTTTTT

j_call: TRBJ2-2
v_call: TRBV19
clone_size: NA
d_call: NA
cdr3_aa: CASSTLGTPNTGELFF
cdr3_nt: TGTGCCAGTAGTACGCTCGGGACACCTAACACCGGGGAGCTGTTTTTT

j_call: TRBJ2-7
v_call: TRBV11-2
clone_size: few
d_call: NA
cdr3_aa: CASSYTGEQYF
cdr3_nt: TGTGCCAGCAGCTACACGGGGGAGCAGTACTTC

j_call: TRBJ1-2
v_call: TRBV7-9
clone_size: once
d_call: NA
cdr3_aa: CASSLGSGVLDYGYTF
cdr3_nt: TGTGCCAGCAGCTTGGGTTCGGGGGTATTAGACTATGGCTACACCTTC

j_call: TRBJ2-7
v_call: TRBV28
clone_size: NA
d_call: NA
cdr3_aa: CASSLVGQYEQYF
cdr3_nt: TGTGCCAGCAGTTTGGTAGGGCAGTACGAGCAGTACTTC

j_call: TRBJ1-1
v_call: TRBV2
clone_size: NA
d_call: TRBD1
cdr3_aa: CASSQRGPDTEAFF
cdr3_nt: TGTGCCAGCAGCCAAAGGGGGCCCGACACTGAAGCTTTCTTT

j_call: TRBJ2-7
v_call: TRBV29-1
clone_size: NA
d_call: NA
cdr3_aa: CSVESGTSEQYF
cdr3_nt: TGCAGCGTTGAGTCAGGTACTTCCGAGCAGTACTTC

j_call: TRBJ2-7
v_call: TRBV4-2
clone_size: NA
d_call: TRBD2
cdr3_aa: CASSQILAGDSYEQYF
cdr3_nt: TGTGCCAGCAGCCAAATACTAGCGGGAGACTCCTACGAGCAGTACTTC

j_call: TRBJ1-5
v_call: TRBV28
clone_size: NA
d_call: TRBD1
cdr3_aa: CASRAPGTGNQPQHF
cdr3_nt: TGTGCCAGCAGAGCTCCCGGGACAGGCAATCAGCCCCAGCATTTT

j_call: TRBJ2-3
v_call: TRBV3-1/TRBV3-2
clone_size: NA
d_call: TRBD2
cdr3_aa: CASSQIAGGSTDTQYF
cdr3_nt: TGTGCCAGCAGCCAGATAGCGGGAGGGAGCACAGATACGCAGTATTTT

j_call: TRBJ1-1
v_call: TRBV9
clone_size: NA
d_call: NA
cdr3_aa: CASTPVDSLNTEAFF
cdr3_nt: TGTGCCAGCACCCCAGTTGACAGCCTGAACACTGAAGCTTTCTTT

j_call: TRBJ1-2
v_call: TRBV6-2/TRBV6-3
clone_size: NA
d_call: TRBD1
cdr3_aa: CASSLFGQDAFQGYTF
cdr3_nt: TGTGCCAGCAGTTTATTTGGACAGGACGCGTTCCAAGGCTACACCTTC

j_call: TRBJ2-5
v_call: TRBV7-9
clone_size: once
d_call: TRBD2
cdr3_aa: CASSRGLAGGINQETQYF
cdr3_nt: TGTGCCAGCAGCCGGGGGCTAGCGGGAGGGATAAACCAAGAGACCCAGTACTTC

j_call: TRBJ2-5
v_call: TRBV19
clone_size: NA
d_call: NA
cdr3_aa: CASSKTRQETQYF
cdr3_nt: TGTGCCAGTAGTAAAACTAGACAAGAGACCCAGTACTTC

j_call: TRBJ2-7
v_call: TRBV6-2/TRBV6-3
clone_size: NA
d_call: NA
cdr3_aa: CASSYSRDSTPYEQYF
cdr3_nt: TGTGCCAGCAGTTACTCCCGGGACTCGACTCCCTACGAGCAGTACTTC

j_call: TRBJ1-1
v_call: TRBV2
clone_size: few
d_call: NA
cdr3_aa: CASEGDDTEAFF
cdr3_nt: TGTGCCAGCGAAGGGGACGACACTGAAGCTTTCTTT